This T cell receptor (beta chain) was captured in a study of early T cells in non-severe SARS-CoV-2 infection. This clonotype was seen only a few times. TCRdb redid the calling of the 5' RACE reads with MiXCR, one entry per CDR3 protein. Of 55,000 to 75,000 distinct CDR3 sequences listed, about 12% are singletons. The sequence was collected from an adult who was a healthcare worker with PCR-confirmed SARS-CoV-2 infection or an uninfected control (not recorded which). The source material was whole blood.

The CDR3: CASSQELGNYEQYF. The CDR3 DNA follows: TGCGCCAGCAGCCAAGAGCTAGGGAACTACGAGCAGTACTTC. V usage is TRBV4-3 and J usage is TRBJ2-7; D is unclear. Germline V gene data show CDR1 as LGHNA and CDR2 as YSLEER. V was clipped by 0 bases and J by 3 bases, with 9 bases between them. The CDR3 runs 14 residues.